What follows is one TCR beta chain and its context. It lacks a known antigen. No base-level quality is on record; no much larger clone is a single base apart. This sample stems from a study of blood T cell repertoires in COVID-19 (TCRdb year 2020). Describing the broader study: Samples from collaborators originated in the United States, Italy and Spain and spanned both the acute and convalescent phases of COVID-19. The material from the prospective study consisted of cDNA or gDNA derived from T cells, B-cell-depleted T cells, or PBMCs. Subjects who had been exposed to COVID-19, were actively infected with it, or had recovered from it provided the deeply sampled blood TCRbeta repertoires that made up the dataset. The repertoires were released in a freely available public database meant as a resource for research on the immune response to SARS-CoV-2. Samples were obtained from the ongoing ImmuneRACE study (first 160 participants) and from approximately 1,200 subjects provided by 6 global collaborators. A de-identified subject ID, COVID-19 status, age in years and sex were almost always included in the sample metadata. Where HLA class I and class II types were available, the types were taken from metadata supplied by the sample provider, not from assay-based typing.

The CDR3 runs 16 amino acids, cysteine and phenylalanine included. Left in the record is the CDR3 DNA by itself, 48 bases read in frame from the first base. The germline V gene gives CDR1 as SNHLY and CDR2 as FYNNEI. The junction carries 11 bases between V and J, which are trimmed by 3 bases and 0 bases respectively. Here is what the overall study found, with its caveats: How much clinical and demographic metadata was included differed by source and by participant, and the metadata was provided uncurated.

The immunoSEQ Assay, a bias-controlled multiplex PCR, was used to amplify TCRbeta CDR3 regions from genomic DNA. The authors processed their data as follows. The number of nucleated cells in each sample was estimated by amplification of reference gene primers within the assay. To quantify the absolute abundance of each unique TCRbeta CDR3 rearrangement, sequence reads were collapsed and filtered. For each sample, productive Simpson clonality was calculated by taking the square root of Simpson's diversity index across productive rearrangements. TCRdb's version of the immuneACCESS table is confined to in-frame rearrangements and falls short of the full clone set. An unresolved V gene accounts for under half of the shortfall where checked; the remainder is of unknown origin. V and J calls and clone size are as listed in that table; D and trimming were resolved from the DNA. The sample data list about 160,000 clones, and about 90% of these were observed just once. The ten largest clones take up more than 4.5% of the sample.

One collaborating source in Seattle enrolled patients while the patients were actively infected and followed the patients over time throughout the course of disease. Each collaborating institution followed its own protocols to collect whole blood in K2EDTA tubes. Collaborator samples were shipped for TCRbeta analysis as frozen whole blood, isolated PBMCs, or DNA extracted from either sample type. In this chain, TRBV2 is recombined with TRBJ1-4; TRBD1 is possibly the D segment (5 matching bases). This sequence originates from a man aged 25 to 40 with COVID-19, enrolled during active disease. What was sequenced was peripheral blood. The DNA reads as follows: TGTGCCAGCAGTGATTTAGGGGTTTCAACTAATGAAAAACTGTTTTTT. Its coded protein is CASSDLGVSTNEKLFF.